This T cell receptor beta chain was sequenced in a study of blood T cell repertoires in COVID-19 (dated by TCRdb to the early 2020s). With regard to the full study: Collaborator samples came from the United States, Italy and Spain and covered acute and convalescent phases of COVID-19. The prospective study material was composed of cDNA or gDNA derived from T cells, B-cell-depleted T cells, or PBMCs. Where HLA class I and class II types were available, the types were taken from metadata supplied by the sample provider, not from assay-based typing. Deeply sampled blood TCRbeta repertoires from subjects exposed to, actively infected with, or recovered from COVID-19 were included in the dataset. The repertoires were released in a freely available public database intended as a resource for research on the immune response to SARS-CoV-2. Sample metadata almost always included a de-identified subject ID, COVID-19 status, age in years and sex. The samples were drawn from two sources: the first 160 participants of the ongoing ImmuneRACE study, and 1,254 subjects contributed by 6 global collaborators. Here is what the overall study found, with its caveats: Clinical and demographic metadata were provided uncurated, with the amount varying by source and participant.

The CDR3 holds 21 amino acids from the cysteine to the phenylalanine. Only the CDR3 DNA stays, 63 bases, in frame from base 1. The germline V gene sets CDR1 to MGHRA and CDR2 to YSYEKL. The germline ends are 27 bases apart after V is trimmed by 1 base and J by 0 bases. TCRbeta CDR3 regions were amplified from genomic DNA using the immunoSEQ Assay, a bias-controlled multiplex PCR. Concerning the study's data processing: The number of nucleated cells in each sample was estimated from the amplification of reference gene primers within the assay. Sequence reads were collapsed and filtered to measure the absolute abundance of every unique TCRbeta CDR3 rearrangement. For each sample, productive Simpson clonality was calculated as the square root of Simpson's diversity index across productive rearrangements. The clones in this table, taken by TCRdb from immuneACCESS, are in-frame only. Not every clone is retained; where verified, under half of the shortfall comes from an unresolved V gene, and the cause of the rest is unknown. V, J and clone size are those of that table, while D and trimming were read from the DNA. The sample table shows more than 200,000 clones, and 88% are seen once. The top ten clonotypes cover under 8% of the sample.

At one collaborating source in Seattle, patients were enrolled during active infection and were followed longitudinally through the course of disease. Each collaborating institution followed its own protocols to collect whole blood in K2EDTA tubes. For TCRbeta analysis, collaborators shipped samples in one of three forms: frozen whole blood, isolated PBMCs, or DNA extracted from either of those sample types. As to this clone: The antigen this receptor binds is unknown. No base qualities exist here, and no much larger clone lies one base off it.

Input material: peripheral blood. This receptor was obtained from a young woman with COVID-19, enrolled during active disease. The sequence links TRBV4-1 to TRBJ1-2; a tentative D match to TRBD1 spans 5 bases. The nucleotide sequence is TGCGCCAGCAGCCAAGGGCTCCCAGGGCCCTGGAAGCCACTTACTAACTATGGCTACACCTTC. Its amino acids are CASSQGLPGPWKPLTNYGYTF.